This TCR beta chain was identified in a study of blood T cells in healthy people across ages. Then a second PCR, running roughly 7 to 11 cycles, was carried out with a sample-barcoded 5' primer and a J-beta primer mix. TCRdb ran MiXCR on the 5' RACE reads and lists one entry per CDR3 protein. The sample lists around 870,000 distinct CDR3 sequences; 29% were seen once. Trimming pared 2 bases from V and 0 bases from J, leaving 4 bases between. The CDR3 spans 13 residues. Germline assignment: CDR1 MNHEY and CDR2 SVGEGT. Points on this clonotype: A much larger clone sits a single nucleotide away, making a read error possible. This is likely a read error, given that the CDR3 carries no conserved phenylalanine or tryptophan at its end.

This clonotype was sampled from an elderly woman in good health. The chain combines TRBV6-2 or TRBV6-3 with TRBJ2-5; no clear D gene. The sequenced sample was blood. The CDR3 nucleotides are TGTGCCAGCAGTTACGGATACCAAGAGACCCAGTACTGC. Protein: CASSYGYQETQYC.